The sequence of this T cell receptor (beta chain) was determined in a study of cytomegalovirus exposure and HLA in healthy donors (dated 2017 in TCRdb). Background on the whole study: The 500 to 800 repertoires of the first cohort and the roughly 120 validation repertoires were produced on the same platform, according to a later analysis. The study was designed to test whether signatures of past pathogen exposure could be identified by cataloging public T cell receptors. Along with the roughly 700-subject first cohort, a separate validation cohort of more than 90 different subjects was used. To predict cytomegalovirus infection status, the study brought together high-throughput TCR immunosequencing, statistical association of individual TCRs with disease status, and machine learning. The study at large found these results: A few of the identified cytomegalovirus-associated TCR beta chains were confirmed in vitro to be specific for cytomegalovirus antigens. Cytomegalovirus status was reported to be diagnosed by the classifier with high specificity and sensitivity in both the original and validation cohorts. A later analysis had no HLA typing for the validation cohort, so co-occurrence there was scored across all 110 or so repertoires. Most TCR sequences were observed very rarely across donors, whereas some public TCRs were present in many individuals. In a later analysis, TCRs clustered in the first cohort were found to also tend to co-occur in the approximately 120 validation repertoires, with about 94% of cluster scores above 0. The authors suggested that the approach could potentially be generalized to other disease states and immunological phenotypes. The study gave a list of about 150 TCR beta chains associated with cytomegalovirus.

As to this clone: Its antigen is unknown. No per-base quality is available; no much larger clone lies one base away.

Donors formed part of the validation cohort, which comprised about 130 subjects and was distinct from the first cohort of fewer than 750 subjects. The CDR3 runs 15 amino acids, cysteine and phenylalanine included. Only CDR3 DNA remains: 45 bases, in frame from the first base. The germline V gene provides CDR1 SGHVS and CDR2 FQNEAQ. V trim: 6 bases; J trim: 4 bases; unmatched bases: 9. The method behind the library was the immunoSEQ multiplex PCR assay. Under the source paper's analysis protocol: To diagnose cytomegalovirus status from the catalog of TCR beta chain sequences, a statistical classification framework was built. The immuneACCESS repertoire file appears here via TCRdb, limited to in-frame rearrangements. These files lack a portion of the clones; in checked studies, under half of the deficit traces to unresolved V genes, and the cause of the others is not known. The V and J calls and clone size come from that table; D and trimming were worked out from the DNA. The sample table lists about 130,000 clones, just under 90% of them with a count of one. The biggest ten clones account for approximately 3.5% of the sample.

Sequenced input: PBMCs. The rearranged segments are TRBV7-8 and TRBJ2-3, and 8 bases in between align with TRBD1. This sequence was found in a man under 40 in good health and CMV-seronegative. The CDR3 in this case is CASSSGGPGSDTQYF. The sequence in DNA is TGTGCCAGCAGTTCAGGGGGCCCAGGTTCAGATACGCAGTATTTT.